This T cell receptor (beta chain) was captured by sequencing in a study of OX40 agonist ivuxolimab in advanced cancers. This table comes from immunoSEQ multiplex PCR, and its TCRdb copy is limited to in-frame clones, with some not included. The data show tens of thousands of clones, about 86% seen once. The CDR3 runs to 14 residues. Germline V CDR1 and CDR2: MRHNA, SNTAGT. The V end was cut by 6 bases, the J end by 5 bases, with 14 bases between. This sequence joins TRBV6-4 and TRBJ2-1; no reliable D call. This material consisted of CD4+ or CD8+ T cells sorted from blood, taken in a trial of the OX40 agonist ivuxolimab. The clonotype was recovered from an adult with an advanced solid tumor such as melanoma, head and neck, liver or kidney cancer. The CDR3 region is CASRREMDHNEQFF. The CDR3 region has the DNA TGTGCCAGCAGAAGAGAAATGGACCACAATGAGCAGTTCTTC.